This T cell receptor beta chain was documented in a study of Ad26.COV2.S vaccination and SARS-CoV-2 variants. Some clones are missing from TCRdb's copy, which holds only in-frame ones; the method was immunoSEQ multiplex PCR. The sample shows 380,000 or so clones, roughly 90% of them seen only once. V was cut by 0 bases and J by 1 base, with 6 bases left in between. The CDR3 covers 14 residues. The germline gives CDR1 LGHDT, CDR2 YNNKEL (reference sequence). Treatment here: roughly 19 received Ad26.COV2.S at low or high dose, single or two shots; roughly 5 received placebo; per-sample allocation not given. All samples were drawn on day 63, counting from the first vaccine or placebo injection.

The gene calls are TRBV3-1 (or the pseudogene TRBV3-2) and TRBJ1-1, with D unresolved. The sequence was collected from a person between 18 and 59 years old who received the Ad26.COV2.S COVID-19 vaccine or a placebo. The specimen was peripheral blood, collected in a trial of Ad26.COV2.S vaccine versus placebo. CDR3 residues: CASSQEGGNTEAFF. As DNA, the CDR3 is TGTGCCAGCAGCCAAGAAGGAGGGAACACTGAAGCTTTCTTT.